This T cell receptor (beta chain) appears in the sequencing data of a study of Ad26.COV2.S vaccination and SARS-CoV-2 variants. Germline V gives CDR1 SGHVS, CDR2 FNYEAQ. CDR3 length: 15 residues. The V gene lost 1 base and the J gene lost 0 bases, with 8 bases spanning the gap. Libraries were prepared by immunoSEQ multiplex PCR; TCRdb keeps only in-frame clonotypes and omits some of them. The sample yields about 680,000 clones, 70% to 90% seen once. Treatment specified: some 20 received Ad26.COV2.S at low or high dose, single or two shots; several received placebo; per-sample allocation not given. Vaccine and placebo recipients were sampled on day 63 after the first injection. The vaccine delivered Wuhan-strain SARS-CoV-2 spike through an Ad26 vector.

The origin of this receptor is a person between 18 and 65 years old who received the Ad26.COV2.S COVID-19 vaccine or a placebo. The chain links TRBV7-6 to TRBJ2-3; D may be TRBD2 (5 bases). Sequences were derived from peripheral blood, sampled in a trial of Ad26.COV2.S vaccine versus placebo. CDR3: CASSLVGGSTDTQYF. For the CDR3, the DNA is TGTGCCAGCAGCTTAGTCGGCGGGAGCACAGATACGCAGTATTTT. Complete variable domain (other parts from reference TRBV7-6 and TRBJ2-3): GAGVSQSPRYKVTKRGQDVALRCDPISGHVSLYWYRQALGQGPEFLTYFNYEAQQDKSGLPNDRFSAERPEGSISTLTIQRTEQRDSAMYRCASSLVGGSTDTQYFGPGTRLTVL.